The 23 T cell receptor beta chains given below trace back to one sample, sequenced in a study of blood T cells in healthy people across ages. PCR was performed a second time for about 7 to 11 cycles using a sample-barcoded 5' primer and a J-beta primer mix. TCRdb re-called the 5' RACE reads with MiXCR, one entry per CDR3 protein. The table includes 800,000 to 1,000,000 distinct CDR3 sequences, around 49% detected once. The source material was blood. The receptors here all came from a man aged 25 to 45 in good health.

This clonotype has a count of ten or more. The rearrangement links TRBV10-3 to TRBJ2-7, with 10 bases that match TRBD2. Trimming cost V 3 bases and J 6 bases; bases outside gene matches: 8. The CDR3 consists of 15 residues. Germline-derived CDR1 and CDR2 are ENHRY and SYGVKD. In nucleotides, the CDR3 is TGTGCCATCAGTGACGGAGCGGGGGGGCGCGGCGAGCAGTACTTC. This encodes CAISDGAGGRGEQYF.

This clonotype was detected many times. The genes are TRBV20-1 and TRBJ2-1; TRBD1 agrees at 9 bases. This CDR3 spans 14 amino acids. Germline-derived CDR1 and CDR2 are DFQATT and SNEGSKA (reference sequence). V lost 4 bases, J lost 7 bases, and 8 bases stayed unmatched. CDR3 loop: CSATGTGRSNEQFF. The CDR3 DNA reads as TGCAGTGCTACCGGGACAGGGCGGTCGAATGAGCAGTTCTTC.

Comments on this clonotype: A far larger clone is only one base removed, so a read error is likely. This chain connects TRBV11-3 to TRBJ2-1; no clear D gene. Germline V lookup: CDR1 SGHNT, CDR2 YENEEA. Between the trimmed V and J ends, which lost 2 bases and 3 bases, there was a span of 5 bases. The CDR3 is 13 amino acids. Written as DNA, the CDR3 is TGTGCCAGCAGCTTACACAGCTACAATGAGCAGTTCTTC. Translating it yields CASSLHSYNEQFF.

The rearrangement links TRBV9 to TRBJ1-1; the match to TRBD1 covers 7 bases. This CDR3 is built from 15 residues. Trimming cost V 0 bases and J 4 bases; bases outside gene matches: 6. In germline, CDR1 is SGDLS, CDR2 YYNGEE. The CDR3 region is CASSVVDRDSTEAFF. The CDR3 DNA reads TGTGCCAGCAGCGTAGTCGACAGGGACAGCACTGAAGCTTTCTTT.

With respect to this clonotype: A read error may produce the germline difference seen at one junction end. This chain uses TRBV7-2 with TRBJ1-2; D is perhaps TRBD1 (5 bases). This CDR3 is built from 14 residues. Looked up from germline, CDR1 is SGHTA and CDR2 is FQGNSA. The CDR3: CASSLATGASGYTF. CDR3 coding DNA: TGTGCCAGCAGCCTAGCGACCGGGGCAAGTGGCTACACCTTC.

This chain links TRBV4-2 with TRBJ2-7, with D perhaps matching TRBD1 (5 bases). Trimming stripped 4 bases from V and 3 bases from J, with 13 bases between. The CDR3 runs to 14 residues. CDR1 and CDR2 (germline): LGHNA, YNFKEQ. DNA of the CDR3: TGTGCCAGCAGCCGTGAACAGCAGGGCTACGAGCAGTACTTC. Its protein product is CASSREQQGYEQYF.

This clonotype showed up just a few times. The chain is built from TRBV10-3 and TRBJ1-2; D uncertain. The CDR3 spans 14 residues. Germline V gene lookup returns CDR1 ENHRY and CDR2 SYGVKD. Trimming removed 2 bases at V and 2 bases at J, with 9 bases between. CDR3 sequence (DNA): TGTGCCATCAGTGAGGTTCGAGGGAACTATGGCTACACCTTC. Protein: CAISEVRGNYGYTF.

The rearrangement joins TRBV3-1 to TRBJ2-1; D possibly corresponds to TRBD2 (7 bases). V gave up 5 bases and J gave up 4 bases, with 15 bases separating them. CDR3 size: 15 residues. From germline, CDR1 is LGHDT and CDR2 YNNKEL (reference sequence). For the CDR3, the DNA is TGTGCCAGCAGCTCCGAAGCGGGGACATACAATGAGCAGTTCTTC. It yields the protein CASSSEAGTYNEQFF.

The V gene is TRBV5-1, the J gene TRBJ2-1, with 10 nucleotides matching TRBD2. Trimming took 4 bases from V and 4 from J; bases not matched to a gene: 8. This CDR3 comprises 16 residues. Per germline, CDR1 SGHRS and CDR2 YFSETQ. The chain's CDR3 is CASSQEAGGPYNEQFF. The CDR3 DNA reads TGCGCCAGCAGCCAAGAAGCGGGGGGGCCGTACAATGAGCAGTTCTTC.

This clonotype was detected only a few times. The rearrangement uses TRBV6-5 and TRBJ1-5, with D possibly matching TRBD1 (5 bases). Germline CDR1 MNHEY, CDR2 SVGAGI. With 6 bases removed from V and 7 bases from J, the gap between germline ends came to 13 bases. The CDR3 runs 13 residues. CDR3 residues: CASRAGSRQPQHF. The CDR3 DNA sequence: TGTGCCAGCAGGGCAGGGTCCAGGCAGCCCCAGCATTTT.

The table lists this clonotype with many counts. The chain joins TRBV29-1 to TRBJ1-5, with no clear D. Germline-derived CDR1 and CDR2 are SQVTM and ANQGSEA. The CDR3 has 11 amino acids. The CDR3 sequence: CSVRSNQPQHF. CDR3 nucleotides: TGCAGTGTTCGTAGCAATCAGCCCCAGCATTTT.

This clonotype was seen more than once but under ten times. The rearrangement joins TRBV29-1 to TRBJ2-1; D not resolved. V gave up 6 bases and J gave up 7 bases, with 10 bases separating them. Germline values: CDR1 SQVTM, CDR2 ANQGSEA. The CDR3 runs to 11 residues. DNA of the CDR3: TGCAGCGTCTCCCCTAGGAATGAGCAGTTCTTC. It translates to CSVSPRNEQFF.

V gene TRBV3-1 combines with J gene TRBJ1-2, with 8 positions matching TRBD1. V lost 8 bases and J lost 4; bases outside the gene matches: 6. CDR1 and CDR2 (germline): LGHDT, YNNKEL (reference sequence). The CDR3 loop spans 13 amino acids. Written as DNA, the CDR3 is TGTGCCAGCGGGCTGACAGGGGCCTATGGCTACACCTTC. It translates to CASGLTGAYGYTF. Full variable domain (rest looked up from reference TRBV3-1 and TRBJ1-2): DTAVSQTPKYLVTQMGNDKSIKCEQNLGHDTMYWYKQDSKKFLKIMFSYNNKELIINETVPNRFSPKSPDKAHLNLHINSLELGDSAVYFCASGLTGAYGYTFGSGTRLTVV.

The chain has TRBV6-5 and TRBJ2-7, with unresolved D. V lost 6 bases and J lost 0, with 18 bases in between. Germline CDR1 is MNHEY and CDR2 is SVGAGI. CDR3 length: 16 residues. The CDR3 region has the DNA TGTGCCAGCAGGACTGCCGGTGCTGCGAGCTCCTACGAGCAGTACTTC. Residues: CASRTAGAASSYEQYF.

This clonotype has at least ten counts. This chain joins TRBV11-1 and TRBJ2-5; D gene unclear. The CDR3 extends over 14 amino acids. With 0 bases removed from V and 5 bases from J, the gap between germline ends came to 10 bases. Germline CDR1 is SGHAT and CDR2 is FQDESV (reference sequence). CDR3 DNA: TGTGCCAGCAGCTTAGCGCTGAGCGTGGAGACCCAGTACTTC. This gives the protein CASSLALSVETQYF.

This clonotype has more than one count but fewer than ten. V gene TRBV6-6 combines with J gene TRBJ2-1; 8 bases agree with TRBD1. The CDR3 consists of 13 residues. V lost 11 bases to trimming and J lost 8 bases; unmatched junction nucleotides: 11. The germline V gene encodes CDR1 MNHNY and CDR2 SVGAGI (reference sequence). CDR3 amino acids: CALKSAGGDEQFF. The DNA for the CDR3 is TGTGCCCTTAAATCGGCAGGGGGCGATGAGCAGTTCTTC.

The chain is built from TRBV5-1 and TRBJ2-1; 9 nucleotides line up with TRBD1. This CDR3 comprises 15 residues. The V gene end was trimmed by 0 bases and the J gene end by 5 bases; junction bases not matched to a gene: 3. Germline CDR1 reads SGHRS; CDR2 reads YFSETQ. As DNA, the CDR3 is TGCGCCAGCAGCTTGGAGGGACAGGGCCACAATGAGCAGTTCTTC. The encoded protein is CASSLEGQGHNEQFF.

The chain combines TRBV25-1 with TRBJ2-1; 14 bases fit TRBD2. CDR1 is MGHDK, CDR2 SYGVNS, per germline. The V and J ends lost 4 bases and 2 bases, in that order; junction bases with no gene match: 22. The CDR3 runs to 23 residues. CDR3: CASSGSKFGTSGGADGPYNEQFF. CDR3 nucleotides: TGTGCCAGCAGTGGGAGCAAATTTGGGACTAGCGGGGGCGCCGATGGACCCTACAATGAGCAGTTCTTC.

The DNA for the CDR3 is TGTGCCAGCAGCAGGGGGCGCGGTGAGCAGTACTTC. Protein product: CASSRGRGEQYF. The chain is built from TRBV6-2 or TRBV6-3 and TRBJ2-5, with 8 bases identical to TRBD1. CDR1 MNHEY and CDR2 SVGEGT come from the germline V gene. This CDR3 comprises 12 residues. With 6 bases clipped from V and 11 bases from J, the junction kept 8 bases outside the gene matches.

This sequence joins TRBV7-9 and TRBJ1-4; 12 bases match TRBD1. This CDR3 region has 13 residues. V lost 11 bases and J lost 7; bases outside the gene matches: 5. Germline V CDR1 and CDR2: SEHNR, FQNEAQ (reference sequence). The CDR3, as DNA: TGTGCCGGGGGACAGGGGGCGCGTGAAAAACTGTTTTTT. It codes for CAGGQGAREKLFF.

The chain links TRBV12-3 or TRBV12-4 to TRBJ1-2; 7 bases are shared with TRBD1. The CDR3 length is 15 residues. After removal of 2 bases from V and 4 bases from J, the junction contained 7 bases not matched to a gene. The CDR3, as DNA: TGTGCCAGCAGTTTAACCCCCAGACAGGGCTATGGCTACACCTTC. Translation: CASSLTPRQGYGYTF.

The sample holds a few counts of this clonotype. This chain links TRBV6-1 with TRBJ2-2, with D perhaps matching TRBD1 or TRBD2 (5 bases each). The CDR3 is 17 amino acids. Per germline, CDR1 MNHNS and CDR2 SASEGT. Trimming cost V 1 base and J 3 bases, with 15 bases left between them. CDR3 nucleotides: TGTGCCAGCAGTGAAGGGGGCGGGTGGATGGACACCGGGGAGCTGTTTTTT. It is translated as CASSEGGGWMDTGELFF.

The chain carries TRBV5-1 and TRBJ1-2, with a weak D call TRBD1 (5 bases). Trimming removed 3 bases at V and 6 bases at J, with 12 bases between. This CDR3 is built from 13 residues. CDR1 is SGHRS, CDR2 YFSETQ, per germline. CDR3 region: CASSSLGRDGYTF. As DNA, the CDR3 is TGCGCCAGCAGCTCTCTGGGACGGGATGGCTACACCTTC.